Presented here are 6 T cell receptor beta chains from one specimen sequenced in a study of blood T cell repertoires in COVID-19. TCRdb's table, derived via immunoSEQ multiplex PCR, lists solely in-frame clones and lacks some. There are 150,000 to 200,000 clones in the sample; about 89% occur only once, and 1.9% lies in the top ten. Sequencing was performed on peripheral blood. These receptor sequences come from a man aged 18-30 years who had recovered from COVID-19.

The chain couples TRBV5-1 to TRBJ2-5; TRBD2 agrees at 8 bases. The CDR3 length is 14 residues. J lost 4 bases, V lost 4 bases, and 6 bases had no gene match. CDR1 is SGHRS, CDR2 YFSETQ, per germline. The CDR3 here is CASSPGTRVETQYF. CDR3 in DNA: TGCGCCAGCAGCCCAGGGACTAGGGTAGAGACCCAGTACTTC.

This rearrangement joins TRBV28 to TRBJ2-1; a weak D match, TRBD1 (6 bases). CDR1 is MDHEN, CDR2 SYDVKM, per germline. There are 12 residues in the CDR3. V lost 8 bases, J lost 5 bases, and 10 bases lay in between. Written as DNA, the CDR3 is TGTGCCAGCCGGACAGCCGACAATGAGCAGTTCTTC. Protein: CASRTADNEQFF.

This clone was seen a few times. V usage is TRBV11-3 and J usage is TRBJ2-1; 9 bases map to TRBD2. CDR1 SGHNT and CDR2 YENEEA come from the germline V gene. Trimming took 8 bases from V and 2 from J; bases not matched to a gene: 4. This CDR3 comprises 14 residues. CDR3 loop: CASSIAGAYNEQFF. In nucleotides, the CDR3 is TGTGCCAGCTCCATAGCGGGAGCCTACAATGAGCAGTTCTTC.

This chain connects TRBV5-4 to TRBJ2-3; D is uncertain. The length of the CDR3 is 14 residues. V was cut by 1 base and J by 0 bases, with 6 bases left in between. Germline CDR1 is SGHNT and CDR2 is YYREEE (reference sequence). DNA of the CDR3: TGTGCCAGCAGCTTGTCCCCTAGCACAGATACGCAGTATTTT. This sequence encodes CASSLSPSTDTQYF.

This chain uses TRBV4-2 with TRBJ1-1, with D unresolved. Trimming removed 1 base at V and 6 bases at J, with 6 bases between. The germline V gene has CDR1 LGHNA and CDR2 YNFKEQ. This CDR3 has 12 amino acids. The CDR3 region has the DNA TGTGCCAGCAGCCAAGGAGGGTCTGAAGCTTTCTTT. Its translation: CASSQGGSEAFF.

The genes are TRBV4-3 and TRBJ1-1, with TRBD1 identical over 7 bases. Germline CDR1 reads LGHNA; CDR2 reads YSLEER. The CDR3 loop spans 15 amino acids. With V trimmed by 0 bases and J by 2 bases, 3 bases remained unmatched. The chain's CDR3 is CASSQDGDRNTEAFF. CDR3 bases: TGCGCCAGCAGCCAAGATGGGGACAGAAACACTGAAGCTTTCTTT.